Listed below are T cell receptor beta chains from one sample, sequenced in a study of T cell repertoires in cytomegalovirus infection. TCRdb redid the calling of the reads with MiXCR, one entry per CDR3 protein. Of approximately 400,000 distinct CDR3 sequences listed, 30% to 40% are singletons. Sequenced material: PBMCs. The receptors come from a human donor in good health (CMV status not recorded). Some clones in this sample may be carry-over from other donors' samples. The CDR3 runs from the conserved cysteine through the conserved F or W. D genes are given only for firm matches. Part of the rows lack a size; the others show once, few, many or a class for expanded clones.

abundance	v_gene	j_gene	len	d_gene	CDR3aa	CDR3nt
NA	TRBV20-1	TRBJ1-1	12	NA	CSARKGLSEAFF	TGCAGTGCTAGAAAAGGGCTTTCTGAAGCTTTCTTT
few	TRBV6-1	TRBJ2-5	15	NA	CASKQGLMNQETQYF	TGTGCCAGCAAGCAGGGATTGATGAACCAAGAGACCCAGTACTTC
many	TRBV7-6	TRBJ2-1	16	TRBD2	CASSLGGLAGGLEQFF	TGTGCCAGCAGCTTAGGCGGACTAGCGGGGGGGCTGGAGCAGTTCTTC
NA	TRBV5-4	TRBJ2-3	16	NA	CASSLRSGKTTDTQYF	TGTGCCAGCAGCTTGAGGTCGGGGAAGACCACAGATACGCAGTATTTT
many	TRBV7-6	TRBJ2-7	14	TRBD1	CASSLTGQGREQYF	TGTGCCAGCAGCTTAACCGGACAGGGGAGGGAGCAGTACTTC
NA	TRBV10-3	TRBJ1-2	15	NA	CAISESTDWNYGYTF	TGTGCCATCAGTGAGTCTACAGATTGGAACTATGGCTACACCTTC
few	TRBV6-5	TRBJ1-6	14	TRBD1	CASRLTGDNSPLHF	TGTGCCAGCAGACTAACAGGGGACAATTCACCCCTCCACTTT
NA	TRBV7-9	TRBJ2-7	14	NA	CASSPANTRGEQYF	TGTGCCAGCAGCCCCGCTAATACGAGGGGCGAGCAGTACTTC
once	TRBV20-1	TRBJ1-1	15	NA	CSARVAGGVGTEAFF	TGCAGTGCTAGAGTGGCCGGGGGGGTTGGGACTGAAGCTTTCTTT
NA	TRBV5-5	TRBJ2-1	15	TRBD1	CASSWGDRGGNEQFF	TGTGCCAGCAGCTGGGGGGACAGGGGGGGCAATGAGCAGTTCTTC
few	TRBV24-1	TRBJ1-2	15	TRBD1	CATSDSGTGVDGYTF	TGTGCCACCAGTGATTCCGGGACAGGGGTCGATGGCTACACCTTC
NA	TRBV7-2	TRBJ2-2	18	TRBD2	CASSRRRGAGGPTGELFF	TGTGCCAGCAGCCGACGCCGAGGAGCGGGGGGGCCGACCGGGGAGCTGTTTTTT
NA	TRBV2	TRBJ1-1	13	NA	CASRPSRNTEAFF	TGTGCCAGCAGACCCAGCAGGAACACTGAAGCTTTCTTT
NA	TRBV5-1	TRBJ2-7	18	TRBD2	CASSLDVTSNFGAYEQYF	TGCGCCAGCAGCTTGGATGTGACTAGCAATTTCGGCGCCTACGAGCAGTACTTC
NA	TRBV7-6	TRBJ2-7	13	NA	CASSLGARVEQYF	TGTGCCAGCAGCTTAGGGGCCCGAGTCGAGCAGTACTTC